This is a list of T cell receptor beta chains from one sample in a study of blood T cell repertoires in COVID-19. Using immunoSEQ multiplex PCR, the repertoire was profiled, and TCRdb retains in-frame clones only, with some absent. The table includes 300,000 to 350,000 clones, roughly 86% detected once. Sequenced input: peripheral blood. The origin of the receptors is a man aged 30 to 39 with COVID-19, enrolled during active disease. Both conserved end residues are part of each CDR3. The D gene is left open where the match is weak. A row's size may be missing; if present it is once, few, many or a size class.

length	J	D	size	V	CDR3	DNA
13	TRBJ1-1	-	-	TRBV4-1	CASSQPGFTEAFF	TGCGCCAGCAGCCAACCGGGGTTTACTGAAGCTTTCTTT
15	TRBJ2-2	-	few	TRBV5-4	CASSLSGGNTGELFF	TGTGCCAGCAGCTTGTCCGGGGGGAACACCGGGGAGCTGTTTTTT
14	TRBJ2-3	-	-	TRBV7-2	CASSLETGRDTQYF	TGTGCCAGCAGCTTAGAGACGGGAAGGGATACGCAGTATTTT
11	TRBJ2-7	-	-	TRBV2	CASKNSVRQYF	TGTGCCAGCAAAAACTCTGTTCGACAGTACTTC
15	TRBJ1-2	TRBD1	-	TRBV7-3	CASSLRQGAHYGYTF	TGTGCCAGCAGCTTACGACAGGGGGCTCACTATGGCTACACCTTC
14	TRBJ1-5	-	-	TRBV5-1	CASSLGGGNQPQHF	TGCGCCAGCAGCTTGGGGGGCGGCAATCAGCCCCAGCATTTT
15	TRBJ2-5	TRBD1	-	TRBV6-6	CASSHQDRGQETQYF	TGTGCCAGCAGCCACCAAGACAGGGGGCAAGAGACCCAGTACTTC
17	TRBJ2-7	-	-	TRBV21-1	CASTPRSSGGLSYEQYF	TGTGCCAGCACCCCTCGGAGCTCGGGGGGTCTCTCCTACGAGCAGTACTTC
15	TRBJ2-7	TRBD1	-	TRBV6-1	CASSFGQGSADEQYF	TGTGCCAGCAGTTTCGGACAGGGGAGCGCGGACGAGCAGTACTTC
15	TRBJ2-1	TRBD2	-	TRBV5-1	CASSLWASGTNEQFF	TGCGCCAGCAGCTTGTGGGCTAGCGGGACCAATGAGCAGTTCTTC
13	TRBJ2-1	-	-	TRBV5-1	CASYREAYNEQFF	TGCGCCAGCTACAGGGAAGCCTACAATGAGCAGTTCTTC
11	TRBJ2-2	-	-	TRBV23-1	CASSPTGELFF	TGCGCCAGCAGTCCAACCGGGGAGCTGTTTTTT
17	TRBJ1-2	-	-	TRBV4-2	CASSQDGPTGLGYGYTF	TGTGCCAGCAGCCAAGACGGCCCCACAGGGCTGGGGTATGGCTACACCTTC
15	TRBJ1-2	TRBD1	-	TRBV11-2	CASSSPDRGPYGYTF	TGTGCCAGCAGCTCTCCGGACAGGGGGCCCTATGGCTACACCTTC
15	TRBJ2-7	-	-	TRBV27	CASGLWRGAGYEQYF	TGTGCCAGCGGCCTTTGGAGGGGCGCAGGTTACGAGCAGTACTTC
13	TRBJ2-7	-	-	TRBV19	CASSLPSTGEQYF	TGTGCCAGTAGCCTTCCCAGCACCGGGGAGCAGTACTTC
15	TRBJ2-1	-	few	TRBV24-1	CATSDRRDTDNEQFF	TGTGCCACCAGTGATAGGCGGGATACTGATAATGAGCAGTTCTTC
12	TRBJ1-2	-	-	TRBV28	CASSFINYGYTF	TGTGCCAGCAGTTTCATTAACTATGGCTACACCTTC
14	TRBJ2-5	TRBD1	-	TRBV9	CASSVGQTQETQYF	TGTGCCAGCAGCGTGGGACAGACCCAAGAGACCCAGTACTTC
15	TRBJ1-5	TRBD1	-	TRBV10-3	CAISGGQGYNQPQHF	TGTGCCATCAGTGGGGGACAGGGTTACAATCAGCCCCAGCATTTT
15	TRBJ2-7	-	-	TRBV7-2	CASSLTSQALYEQYF	TGTGCCAGCAGCCTAACGTCACAGGCTCTTTACGAGCAGTACTTC
15	TRBJ1-5	-	-	TRBV7-9	CASSLAGQSNQPQHF	TGTGCCAGCAGCTTAGCGGGACAAAGCAATCAGCCCCAGCATTTT
16	TRBJ2-2	TRBD2	-	TRBV9	CASSGLAGANTGELFF	TGTGCCAGCTCAGGCCTAGCGGGAGCGAACACCGGGGAGCTGTTTTTT
15	TRBJ1-5	TRBD1	few	TRBV6-5	CASSQTGLGNQPQHF	TGTGCCAGCAGCCAGACAGGGTTGGGCAATCAGCCCCAGCATTTT
14	TRBJ1-1	TRBD1	-	TRBV10-3	CAISDGTGSTEAFF	TGTGCCATCAGTGATGGGACAGGGAGTACTGAAGCTTTCTTT
16	TRBJ2-5	-	-	TRBV28	CASSLLGGRAFETQYF	TGTGCCAGCAGTTTATTAGGGGGTCGAGCGTTTGAGACCCAGTACTTC
14	TRBJ2-1	TRBD2	-	TRBV6-5	CASRLADSYNEQFF	TGTGCCAGCAGACTAGCGGACTCCTACAATGAGCAGTTCTTC
16	TRBJ1-5	-	-	TRBV19	CASRPSQGYSNQPQHF	TGTGCCAGTAGACCCAGCCAGGGCTATAGCAATCAGCCCCAGCATTTT
22	TRBJ1-4	TRBD1	-	TRBV28	CASSLDPGEYFGDRGLREKLFF	TGTGCCAGCAGTTTGGATCCAGGAGAGTACTTTGGGGACAGGGGGCTTCGTGAAAAACTGTTTTTT
14	TRBJ1-5	-	-	TRBV5-4	CASSLLPGDQPQHF	TGTGCCAGCAGCTTACTCCCAGGGGATCAGCCCCAGCATTTT
13	TRBJ1-2	TRBD1	once	TRBV6-5	CASSYPGGRGYTF	TGTGCCAGCAGTTATCCAGGGGGCCGTGGCTACACCTTC
15	TRBJ2-7	TRBD1	-	TRBV5-5	CASRPTGTGGYEQYF	TGTGCCAGCAGACCTACCGGGACAGGGGGCTACGAGCAGTACTTC
15	TRBJ2-2	-	-	TRBV27	CASSFLQGNTGELFF	TGTGCCAGCAGTTTTCTTCAGGGGAACACCGGGGAGCTGTTTTTT
15	TRBJ2-7	TRBD1	few	TRBV6-5	CASGEQGLQPYEQYF	TGTGCCAGCGGGGAACAGGGGCTCCAACCCTACGAGCAGTACTTC
14	TRBJ2-1	TRBD1	once	TRBV6-5	CASSYEDRGNEQFF	TGTGCCAGCAGTTACGAGGACAGGGGTAATGAGCAGTTCTTC
16	TRBJ2-1	TRBD2	-	TRBV14	CASSQDWGEGYNEQFF	TGTGCCAGCAGCCAAGATTGGGGGGAGGGCTACAATGAGCAGTTCTTC
15	TRBJ1-2	-	once	TRBV18	CASSPWASGDYGYTF	TGTGCCAGCTCACCCTGGGCTTCAGGGGACTATGGCTACACCTTC
20	TRBJ2-2	TRBD2	-	TRBV18	CASSLRLAGGANTNTGELFF	TGTGCCAGCTCATTACGATTAGCGGGGGGCGCCAATACGAACACCGGGGAGCTGTTTTTT
13	TRBJ1-1	-	-	TRBV5-4	CASSLKAPGEAFF	TGTGCCAGCAGCTTGAAAGCCCCAGGGGAAGCTTTCTTT
16	TRBJ1-2	TRBD1	once	TRBV7-9	CASSSQAGTGDGGYTF	TGTGCCAGCAGCTCCCAGGCGGGGACAGGGGATGGTGGCTACACCTTC
15	TRBJ2-2	TRBD1	-	TRBV24-1	CATSDAGTGSGELFF	TGTGCCACCAGTGATGCCGGGACAGGGTCCGGGGAGCTGTTTTTT
13	TRBJ2-3	-	-	TRBV10-3	CAISRGQTDTQYF	TGTGCCATCAGCCGTGGACAGACAGATACGCAGTATTTT
14	TRBJ2-2	TRBD1	-	TRBV19	CASFPGQGSGELFF	TGTGCCAGTTTTCCGGGACAGGGCTCCGGGGAGCTGTTTTTT
13	TRBJ1-2	-	once	TRBV18	CASSTDGLYGYTF	TGTGCCAGCTCAACAGACGGCCTTTATGGCTACACCTTC
18	TRBJ2-7	-	-	TRBV21-1	CASSNGGDRGSSSYEQYF	TGTGCCAGCAGCAATGGGGGGGACAGGGGGAGTTCGTCCTACGAGCAGTACTTC
15	TRBJ2-5	-	once	TRBV30	CAWKKEWPNQETQYF	TGTGCCTGGAAGAAGGAGTGGCCTAACCAAGAGACCCAGTACTTC
12	TRBJ2-3	-	-	TRBV5-6	CASSLLSDTQYF	TGTGCCAGCAGCTTGCTATCTGATACGCAGTATTTT
15	TRBJ2-3	-	-	TRBV30	CAWSVGQRAADTQYF	TGTGCCTGGAGTGTAGGTCAGCGGGCCGCAGATACGCAGTATTTT
13	TRBJ2-7	-	-	TRBV29-1	CSVGQLDSYEQYF	TGCAGCGTTGGACAGCTTGACTCCTACGAGCAGTACTTC
16	TRBJ2-5	TRBD1	-	TRBV24-1	CATSDFPGTGEETQYF	TGTGCCACCAGTGATTTCCCCGGGACAGGTGAAGAGACCCAGTACTTC
15	TRBJ1-2	-	-	TRBV4-1	CASRQVWDTNYGYTF	TGCGCCAGCAGACAAGTCTGGGACACTAACTATGGCTACACCTTC
15	TRBJ1-3	-	-	TRBV15	CATSRVGGAGNTIYF	TGTGCCACCAGCAGAGTCGGAGGAGCTGGAAACACCATATATTTT
13	TRBJ2-5	-	-	TRBV12-3/TRBV12-4	CASTGIDQETQYF	TGTGCCAGCACAGGGATAGATCAAGAGACCCAGTACTTC
15	TRBJ2-7	-	once	TRBV19	CASSISPGQYYEQYF	TGTGCCAGTAGTATAAGCCCGGGACAATACTACGAGCAGTACTTC
19	TRBJ2-3	TRBD2	-	TRBV7-3	CASSLSSRGLAGSMDTQYF	TGTGCCAGCAGCTTAAGTAGCCGGGGACTAGCGGGGAGTATGGATACGCAGTATTTT
12	TRBJ2-1	-	-	TRBV12-3/TRBV12-4	CASTQDYNEQFF	TGTGCCAGCACGCAGGACTACAATGAGCAGTTCTTC
12	TRBJ2-3	-	-	TRBV19	CASSIGGDTQYF	TGTGCCAGTAGTATCGGGGGAGATACGCAGTATTTT